This is a list of T cell receptor beta chains from one sample in a study of response to subunit inactivated influenza vaccine. TCRdb independently ran MiXCR on the RT-PCR reads; one entry per CDR3 protein. Found here are some 500,000 distinct CDR3 sequences, around 25% of them singletons; the top ten hold around 1.8%. This sample comprised CD4+ T cells sorted from PBMCs, obtained around 5 days after vaccination. The receptors were sampled from a man between 45 and 60 years old who received an inactivated influenza vaccine. CDR3s include the opening cysteine and the closing phenylalanine or tryptophan. D genes are given only for firm matches. Where a row states a size, it is once, few, many or the class of an expanded clone; other rows omit it.

size | J | D | V | DNA | CDR3
. | TRBJ2-7 | . | TRBV5-6 | TGTGCCAGCAGCTTGGCGCAGCCCTACGAGCAGTACTTC | CASSLAQPYEQYF
. | TRBJ2-7 | . | TRBV6-2/TRBV6-3 | TGTGCCAGCAGTTACTTTGGCCGGGTAACCTACGAGCAGTACTTC | CASSYFGRVTYEQYF
. | TRBJ2-4 | . | TRBV10-3 | TGTGCCATCAGTGAAGTTCGGGTTCTCGCATCCATAGCCAAAAACATTCAGTACTTC | CAISEVRVLASIAKNIQYF
many | TRBJ2-2 | . | TRBV4-1 | TGCGCCAGCAGCCAAGACGGGGCGTACACCGGGGAGCTGTTTTTT | CASSQDGAYTGELFF
. | TRBJ1-1 | . | TRBV7-2 | TGTGCCAGCAGCTTCCGTCATGGGACTGAAGCTTTCTTT | CASSFRHGTEAFF
. | TRBJ2-1 | TRBD2 | TRBV20-1 | TGCAGTGCTAGAGATAGCGGGGGGGCAAATGAGCAGTTCTTC | CSARDSGGANEQFF
. | TRBJ2-6 | . | TRBV7-2 | TGTGCCAGCAGCTTAGCGAGGGACCCTGGGGCCAACGTCCTGACTTTC | CASSLARDPGANVLTF
few | TRBJ2-5 | TRBD1 | TRBV27 | TGTGCCAGCAAACAGGGACAGCAAGAGACCCAGTACTTC | CASKQGQQETQYF
. | TRBJ2-7 | . | TRBV12-3/TRBV12-4 | TGTGCCAGCAGTTTAACACAGGGTCGGCTAGGAGCCTACGAGCACTACTTC | CASSLTQGRLGAYEHYF
many | TRBJ2-5 | . | TRBV12-3/TRBV12-4 | TGTGCCAGCAGTTTGTGGGGCCCGCCCTACTTC | CASSLWGPPYF
once | TRBJ2-5 | TRBD2 | TRBV9 | TGTGCCAGCAGCGTAGATGCAGCGGGAAGAAAAGAGACCCAGTACTTC | CASSVDAAGRKETQYF
few | TRBJ1-1 | . | TRBV18 | TGTGCCAGCTCACGTGCCGGACGGACTGAAGCTTTCTTT | CASSRAGRTEAFF
. | TRBJ2-3 | . | TRBV20-1 | TGCAGTGCTGTCAAAATACTCACAGATACGCAGTATTTT | CSAVKILTDTQYF
. | TRBJ2-1 | TRBD2 | TRBV10-3 | TGTGCCATCAGTCCCCGGACTAGCGGTCCCTCCTACAATGAGCAGTTCTTC | CAISPRTSGPSYNEQFF
. | TRBJ1-6 | TRBD1 | TRBV18 | TGTGCCAGCTCACCAGCCGGGACAGGAAATAATTCACCCCTCCACTTT | CASSPAGTGNNSPLHF
few | TRBJ2-1 | TRBD2 | TRBV11-2 | TGTGCCAGCAGCTTAACTAGCGGGAGGTATGGGGGTGAGCAGTTCTTC | CASSLTSGRYGGEQFF
once | TRBJ2-1 | TRBD2 | TRBV6-4 | TGTGCCAGCAGTGTCGTACTAGCGGGCTACAATGAGCAGTTCTTC | CASSVVLAGYNEQFF
. | TRBJ2-3 | . | TRBV14 | TGTGCCAGCAGCCAAGGGACCCTAGATACGCAGTATTTT | CASSQGTLDTQYF
few | TRBJ1-1 | TRBD1 | TRBV20-1 | TGCAGTGCTAGGGGGACAGCCAACACTGAAGCTTTCTTT | CSARGTANTEAFF
few | TRBJ2-7 | . | TRBV9 | TGTGCCAGCAGCCAGAGACAGTCACCCTACGAGCAGTACTTC | CASSQRQSPYEQYF
. | TRBJ2-3 | TRBD1 | TRBV5-1 | TGCGCCAGCAGCCAGGGGACAGGGTTGGATACGCAGTATTTT | CASSQGTGLDTQYF
. | TRBJ2-7 | TRBD1 | TRBV4-2 | TGTGCCAGCAGCCAATCACAGGGGGCGCGGGGCTACGAGCAGTACTTC | CASSQSQGARGYEQYF
. | TRBJ1-4 | TRBD1 | TRBV7-2 | TGTGCCAGCAGCTTGACAGGGCCCTTGAATGAAAAACTGTTTTTT | CASSLTGPLNEKLFF
. | TRBJ1-5 | . | TRBV28 | TGTGCCAGCAGTTCGGTCCGGACGGATCGTAACAATCAGCCCCAGCATTTT | CASSSVRTDRNNQPQHF
. | TRBJ2-7 | . | TRBV20-1 | TGCAGTGCTAGTTTGCAGGGTGTCTACGAGCAGTACTTC | CSASLQGVYEQYF
. | TRBJ1-2 | . | TRBV20-1 | TGCAGTGCTAGTAACAGCAGGACCTATCTTCTTTATGGCTACACCTTC | CSASNSRTYLLYGYTF
. | TRBJ1-5 | . | TRBV4-2 | TGTGCCAGCAGCCATTCTTCTGGTGGGAATCAGCCCCAGCATTTT | CASSHSSGGNQPQHF
. | TRBJ2-7 | TRBD2 | TRBV28 | TGTGCCAGCCAGGGGACTAGGGGGTCCTACGAGCAGTACTTC | CASQGTRGSYEQYF
few | TRBJ2-4 | TRBD2 | TRBV5-4 | TGTGCCAGCAGCCTGATTAATAGCGGGAGGGCCAAAAACATTCAGTACTTC | CASSLINSGRAKNIQYF
many | TRBJ2-2 | . | TRBV12-3/TRBV12-4 | TGTGCCAGCAGCCGCTCGGGCGTCGGGGAGCTGTTTTTT | CASSRSGVGELFF
many | TRBJ2-7 | . | TRBV12-3/TRBV12-4 | TGTGCCAGCAGTTATACCGCGCTCGAGCAGTACTTC | CASSYTALEQYF
. | TRBJ1-1 | TRBD1 | TRBV12-3/TRBV12-4 | TGTGCCAGCACCCTAGGGGGACAGCTGAACACTGAAGCTTTCTTT | CASTLGGQLNTEAFF
. | TRBJ2-5 | . | TRBV20-1 | TGCAGTGCTAGAGATAAACCCAAACAAGAGACCCAGTACTTC | CSARDKPKQETQYF
. | TRBJ1-6 | . | TRBV2 | TGTGCCAGCAGTAATCTCCCTTGGGATTCACCCCTCCACTTT | CASSNLPWDSPLHF
. | TRBJ2-6 | . | TRBV7-8 | TGTGCCAGCAGCCCCCTTCGTGGGGCCAACGTCCTGACTTTC | CASSPLRGANVLTF
. | TRBJ2-5 | . | TRBV7-2 | TGTGCCAGCAGCTTATCCGGGACAACGGAGACCCAGTACTTC | CASSLSGTTETQYF
many | TRBJ2-1 | TRBD2 | TRBV4-3 | TGCGCCAGCAGCCTGGGACTAGCGACTAATAATGAGCAGTTCTTC | CASSLGLATNNEQFF
few | TRBJ2-7 | . | TRBV7-2 | TGTGCCAGCAGCCCCGGCAGGCGAACGTACTCCTACGAGCAGTACTTC | CASSPGRRTYSYEQYF
. | TRBJ2-1 | . | TRBV7-2 | TGTGCCAGCCAGGCGGACGGCTCCTACAATGAGCAGTTCTTC | CASQADGSYNEQFF